The 29 T cell receptor beta chains reported below all come from one sample, sequenced in a study of T cells after yellow fever vaccination (dated by TCRdb to between 2018 and 2021). According to the study, the label for this sample's treatment or condition signals: live attenuated yellow fever vaccine strain. Library construction relied on 5' RACE. The instrument was an Illumina HiSeq 2500. In-frame beta chains were kept once TCRdb had trimmed the public reads at Q25 with fastp and called clones with MiXCR. Identical CDR3 protein sequences are pooled into one entry, listed with their most common genes and DNA. The sample includes about 57,000 distinct CDR3 sequences, with less than 8.5% observed a single time. The ten most abundant clones make up just over 35% of the sample. The specimen was CD8+ T cells sorted from PBMCs, collected 15 days after the yellow fever booster vaccination. The source is a young man who received the YFV17D yellow fever vaccine.

The table lists this clonotype with many counts. The chain links TRBV7-2 to TRBJ1-1, with TRBD1 matching 7 bases. CDR1 is SGHTA, CDR2 FQGNSA, per germline. V was clipped by 0 bases and J by 5 bases; unmatched bases: 12. The CDR3 is made up of 17 amino acids. CDR3 sequence reads: CASSLATGFISSTEAFF. The CDR3 coding sequence is TGTGCCAGCAGCTTAGCGACAGGGTTTATCTCTAGTACTGAAGCTTTCTTT.

This clonotype occurred many times. The gene calls are TRBV20-1 and TRBJ1-1; D remains unclear. Germline-derived CDR1 and CDR2 are DFQATT and SNEGSKA (reference sequence). The CDR3 sequence is 14 residues long. V shed 3 bases and J shed 1 base, with 12 bases lying between them. The CDR3 bases are TGCAGTGCTAGTCAGGCAGCTTCGAACACTGAAGCTTTCTTT. Amino acid sequence: CSASQAASNTEAFF.

This clonotype was counted only a few times. The chain employs TRBV7-2 and TRBJ2-7; D might be TRBD2 (6 bases). Trimming removed 4 bases at V and 2 bases at J, with 12 bases between. CDR1 and CDR2 from the germline V gene are SGHTA and FQGNSA. The CDR3 length is 14 residues. The CDR3 nucleotides are TGTGCCAGCAGCTATATGCGGGGCCCCTACGAGCAGTACTTC. This gives the protein CASSYMRGPYEQYF.

This clonotype was detected ten times or more. The chain links TRBV11-1 to TRBJ2-1; D may match TRBD1 or TRBD2 (5 bases each). The CDR3 loop spans 16 amino acids. CDR1 is SGHAT and CDR2 is FQDESV in the germline V gene (reference sequence). Trimming removed 5 bases at V and 0 bases at J, with 14 bases between. The CDR3 region has the DNA TGTGCCAGCAGCCCCCGGGGCGCAAGCTCCTACAATGAGCAGTTCTTC. Translated: CASSPRGASSYNEQFF.

A word on this clonotype: This clone may be a read error of a much larger clone one base away. In this CDR3 the conserved last residue, phenylalanine or tryptophan, is missing, so a read error is likely. This chain connects TRBV29-1 to TRBJ2-7; TRBD1 agrees at 12 bases. In germline, CDR1 is SQVTM, CDR2 ANQGSEA. The J segment lost 4 bases and the V segment lost 6 bases, leaving 4 bases of the junction unmatched. This CDR3 spans 13 amino acids. CDR3 amino acids: CSVGGQGAYEQYL. CDR3 sequence (DNA): TGCAGCGTCGGGGGACAGGGGGCGTACGAGCAGTACTTA.

This clonotype has a count of ten or more. This sequence joins TRBV7-8 and TRBJ2-7; 9 bases match TRBD1. The V and J ends lost 1 base and 3 bases, in that order; junction bases with no gene match: 13. Germline V gives CDR1 SGHVS, CDR2 FQNEAQ. The CDR3 is 18 residues long. The CDR3 loop is CASSLVPHPGQGRYEQYF. In DNA form, the CDR3 reads TGTGCCAGCAGCTTAGTTCCCCACCCGGGACAGGGTCGCTACGAGCAGTACTTC.

This clonotype was observed many times. The chain carries TRBV7-9 and TRBJ2-3, with 13 nucleotides matching TRBD2. The junction had 7 bases not matched to a gene; V was cut back by 0 bases and J by 7 bases. The CDR3 runs 17 residues. CDR1 and CDR2 (germline): SEHNR, FQNEAQ (reference sequence). The CDR3 here is CASSLAEGTSGMNTQYF. CDR3 sequence (DNA): TGTGCCAGCAGCTTAGCAGAGGGGACTAGCGGGATGAATACGCAGTATTTT.

This clonotype was observed many times. V is TRBV9 and J is TRBJ2-1; 8 positions agree with TRBD2. This CDR3 is 16 amino acids long. Trimming cost V 2 bases and J 1 base; bases outside gene matches: 5. Germline V gene lookup returns CDR1 SGDLS and CDR2 YYNGEE. Here the CDR3 reads CASSVGAGASYNEQFF. The CDR3 bases are TGTGCCAGCAGCGTCGGAGCGGGAGCTTCCTACAATGAGCAGTTCTTC.

The table lists this clonotype with many counts. The chain joins TRBV29-1 to TRBJ2-7; D call uncertain. Germline V CDR1 and CDR2: SQVTM, ANQGSEA. CDR3 length equals 13 residues. Trimming removed 0 bases from V and 0 bases from J, with 6 bases in between. The CDR3: CSVEDGFSYEQYF. The DNA of the CDR3 is TGCAGCGTTGAAGATGGTTTCTCCTACGAGCAGTACTTC.

This clonotype was detected many times. The chain combines TRBV2 with TRBJ2-3, with 7 bases matching TRBD2. The CDR3 consists of 14 residues. V shed 6 bases and J 4 bases; nucleotides not matched to a gene: 7. CDR1 is SNHLY and CDR2 is FYNNEI in the germline V gene. The CDR3 here is CASSTSGTADTQYF. For the CDR3, the DNA is TGTGCCAGCAGCACCAGCGGGACGGCAGATACGCAGTATTTT.

J is TRBJ2-3 and V is TRBV6-5; TRBD1 is a possible D gene (5 bases). The CDR3 is 15 residues long. Trimming cost V 5 bases and J 2 bases, with 14 bases left between them. The germline V gene has CDR1 MNHEY and CDR2 SVGAGI. The DNA of the CDR3 is TGTGCCAGCAGTGCGTGGCAGGGATCCACAGATACGCAGTATTTT. Amino acid sequence: CASSAWQGSTDTQYF.

This clonotype was detected ten times or more. This chain uses TRBV11-2 with TRBJ2-7, with 15 bases aligning to TRBD2. The V and J ends lost 6 bases and 2 bases, in that order; junction bases with no gene match: 14. The CDR3 runs to 19 residues. Germline V gene lookup returns CDR1 SGHAT and CDR2 FQNNGV. The CDR3, as DNA: TGTGCCAGCAGGCCCCTGTTAGGACTAGCGGGAGGGCCGGCCTACGAGCAGTACTTC. Protein: CASRPLLGLAGGPAYEQYF.

This clonotype was counted many times. This chain uses TRBV23-1 with TRBJ2-1; D unclear. TRBV23-1 counts as an open reading frame of uncertain function. The CDR3 is made up of 18 amino acids. V lost 4 bases and J 0 bases, leaving 19 bases between the germline ends. The CDR3: CASSRVEVFRASYNEQFF. CDR3 sequence (DNA): TGCGCCAGCAGTCGGGTTGAAGTTTTCCGGGCCTCCTACAATGAGCAGTTCTTC.

This clonotype was seen only once. The rearrangement uses TRBV28 and TRBJ2-3, with 7 positions matching TRBD2. The V gene end was trimmed by 6 bases and the J gene end by 8 bases; junction bases not matched to a gene: 2. The CDR3 is 11 residues long. In germline, CDR1 is MDHEN, CDR2 SYDVKM. The CDR3 bases are TGTGCCAGCAGCCGCGGGAGTACGCAGTATTTT. It translates to CASSRGSTQYF.

At least ten counts were recorded for this clonotype. The DNA for the CDR3 is TGCAGCGTTGATTGGACGGTGGGCACTGAAGCTTTCTTT. Protein: CSVDWTVGTEAFF. This chain uses TRBV29-1 with TRBJ1-1, with unresolved D. Germline CDR1 reads SQVTM; CDR2 reads ANQGSEA. The CDR3 is 13 amino acids. Trimming took 3 bases from V and 4 from J, leaving 12 bases between them.

Ten or more counts support this clonotype. The V gene is TRBV29-1, the J gene TRBJ2-1, with 9 bases that match TRBD2. The germline gives CDR1 SQVTM, CDR2 ANQGSEA. J was trimmed by 7 bases and V by 4 bases; bases with no gene match: 8. This CDR3 comprises 14 residues. This CDR3 reads CSVVVAGVLNEQFF. CDR3 in DNA: TGCAGCGTTGTAGTAGCGGGAGTGTTAAATGAGCAGTTCTTC.

Comment on this clonotype: A read error is possible here, since a much larger clone lies one base away. This rearrangement joins TRBV7-9 to TRBJ2-7; no clear D gene. Germline values: CDR1 SEHNR, CDR2 FQNEAQ (reference sequence). This CDR3 spans 11 amino acids. CDR3 protein: CAISFVYEQYF. Written as DNA, the CDR3 is TGTGCCATCAGCTTTGTCTACGAGCAGTACTTC.

This clonotype was observed a few times. The genes are TRBV7-9 and TRBJ2-7; D may be TRBD1 (5 bases). The CDR3 loop spans 14 amino acids. In germline, CDR1 is SEHNR, CDR2 FQNEAQ (reference sequence). The V gene lost 4 bases and the J gene lost 3 bases, with 13 bases spanning the gap. The CDR3 loop reads CASSSRVRGYEQYF. The CDR3 nucleotides are TGTGCCAGCAGCTCCAGGGTTAGAGGCTACGAGCAGTACTTC. Combining the CDR3 with reference TRBV7-9 and TRBJ2-7 gives the whole variable domain DTGVSQNPRHKITKRGQNVTFRCDPISEHNRLYWYRQTLGQGPEFLTYFQNEAQLEKSRLLSDRFSAERPKGSFSTLEIQRTEQGDSAMYLCASSSRVRGYEQYFGPGTRLTVT.

This clonotype was detected ten times or more. The chain combines TRBV7-2 with TRBJ2-3, with 10 bases matching TRBD2. Unmatched junction bases numbered 7, after V lost 6 bases and J lost 4 bases. CDR1 is SGHTA and CDR2 is FQGNSA in the germline V gene. The CDR3 extends over 15 amino acids. CDR3 loop: CASRALAGVSDTQYF. The CDR3 nucleotides are TGTGCCAGCAGAGCCCTAGCGGGAGTTTCAGATACGCAGTATTTT.

A note on this clonotype: This may arise from a read error, as a much more abundant clone is one base away. This chain joins TRBV6-5 and TRBJ2-7; possible D gene TRBD2, 6 bases. Trimming took 4 bases from V and 2 from J, leaving 18 bases between them. The CDR3 length is 16 residues. The germline V gene has CDR1 MNHEY and CDR2 SVGAGI. The CDR3: CASSSHGGSEPYEQYF. CDR3 coding DNA: TGTGCCAGCAGTTCTCATGGGGGGTCGGAGCCCTACGAGCAGTACTTC.

Many counts were recorded for this clonotype. The chain is built from TRBV27 and TRBJ2-7, with 9 bases identical to TRBD1. This CDR3 spans 16 amino acids. Germline-derived CDR1 and CDR2 are MNHEY and SMNVEV (reference sequence). The trim removed 6 bases at V and 4 bases at J, leaving 13 bases unmatched. The CDR3 coding sequence is TGTGCCAGCAGCAGCAGACAGGGGGTGGAACCATACGAGCAGTACTTC. It specifies CASSSRQGVEPYEQYF.

At least ten counts were recorded for this clonotype. The rearrangement links TRBV27 to TRBJ2-1; 8 nucleotides agree with TRBD2. Trimming removed 9 bases from V and 6 bases from J; junction bases left unmatched: 7. This CDR3 region has 13 residues. Per the germline V gene, CDR1 is MNHEY and CDR2 is SMNVEV (reference sequence). The CDR3 sequence is CASRAGGANEQFF. The CDR3 bases are TGTGCCAGTAGGGCCGGGGGGGCCAATGAGCAGTTCTTC.

This clonotype has more than one count but fewer than ten. The chain couples TRBV20-1 to TRBJ2-7; 7 positions agree with TRBD2. Germline V gives CDR1 DFQATT, CDR2 SNEGSKA (reference sequence). This CDR3 spans 14 amino acids. The V gene end was trimmed by 2 bases and the J gene end by 4 bases; junction bases not matched to a gene: 8. The CDR3 region is CSARSGLGNYEQYF. The CDR3 coding sequence is TGCAGTGCTAGATCAGGACTAGGGAATTACGAGCAGTACTTC.

This clonotype was counted ten times or more. This chain links TRBV5-6 with TRBJ2-7; D may be TRBD1 (7 bases). Germline V gene data show CDR1 as SGHDT and CDR2 as YYEEEE. The CDR3 contains 16 residues. V shed 0 bases and J shed 7 bases, with 20 bases lying between them. The CDR3 loop is CASSLAPGGSLWEQYF. The DNA for the CDR3 is TGTGCCAGCAGCTTGGCGCCAGGGGGGTCCCTATGGGAGCAGTACTTC.

This clonotype occurred many times. A junction end diverges from the germline sequence, so it may reflect a read error. The chain employs TRBV7-7 and TRBJ2-3, with TRBD2 matching 12 bases. The length of the CDR3 is 15 residues. Germline-derived CDR1 and CDR2 are SSHAT and FNYEAQ (reference sequence). The CDR3 here is CASSSRLAGEDTQYF. For the CDR3, the DNA is TGTGCTAGCAGTTCCCGACTAGCGGGAGAAGATACGCAGTATTTT.

J is TRBJ2-3 and V is TRBV10-3; 9 bases align to TRBD2. Germline V gives CDR1 ENHRY, CDR2 SYGVKD. Trimming took 6 bases from V and 6 from J; bases not matched to a gene: 16. The CDR3 is 17 residues long. CDR3 DNA sequence: TGTGCCATCAGATCCTTATTAGCGGGAGAAGGTAGCGATACGCAGTATTTT. Translation: CAIRSLLAGEGSDTQYF.

This clonotype was counted ten times or more. The chain is built from TRBV4-1 and TRBJ1-1; D possibly corresponds to TRBD1 (5 bases). Trimming removed 0 bases at V and 0 bases at J, with 29 bases between. The CDR3 runs to 22 residues. The V gene's germline CDR1 is MGHRA and CDR2 YSYEKL. The CDR3: CASSQDLVGTEGSSWMNTEAFF. CDR3 DNA: TGCGCCAGCAGCCAAGATCTGGTCGGTACTGAGGGGTCCTCATGGATGAACACTGAAGCTTTCTTT.

This clonotype was seen many times. Compared with germline, one end of the junction differs, possibly owing to a read error. V is TRBV12-3 or TRBV12-4 and J is TRBJ2-2; 7 nucleotides line up with TRBD2. The CDR3 length is 14 residues. CDR3 amino acids: CASSIAGNTGELFF. The CDR3 DNA sequence: TGTGCCAGCAGTATAGCGGGGAACACCGGGGAGCTGTTTTTT.

This clonotype was seen ten or more times. The CDR3 nucleotides read TGTGCCAGCAGTTACGTTATGGGGCTGAGAGAGACCCAGTACTTC. Its translation is CASSYVMGLRETQYF. The rearrangement joins TRBV6-5 to TRBJ2-5; possibly TRBD1 for D (5 bases). CDR3 length: 15 residues. Germline assignment: CDR1 MNHEY and CDR2 SVGAGI. Trimming left V 2 bases short and J 4 bases short, with 14 bases between.